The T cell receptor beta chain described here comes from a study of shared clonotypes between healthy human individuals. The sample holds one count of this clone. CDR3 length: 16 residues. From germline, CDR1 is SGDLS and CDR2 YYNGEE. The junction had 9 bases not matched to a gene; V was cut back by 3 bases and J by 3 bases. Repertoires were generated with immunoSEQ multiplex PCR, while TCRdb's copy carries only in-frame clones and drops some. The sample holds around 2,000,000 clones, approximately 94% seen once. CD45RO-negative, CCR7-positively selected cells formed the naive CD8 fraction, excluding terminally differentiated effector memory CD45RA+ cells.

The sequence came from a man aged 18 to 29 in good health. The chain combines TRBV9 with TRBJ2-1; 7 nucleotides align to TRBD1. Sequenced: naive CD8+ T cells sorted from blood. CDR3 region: CASSAGGAAIYNEQFF. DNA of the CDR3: TGTGCCAGCAGCGCAGGGGGAGCGGCGATCTACAATGAGCAGTTCTTC. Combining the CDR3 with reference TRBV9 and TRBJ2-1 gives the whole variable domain DSGVTQTPKHLITATGQRVTLRCSPRSGDLSVYWYQQSLDQGLQFLIQYYNGEERAKGNILERFSAQQFPDLHSELNLSSLELGDSALYFCASSAGGAAIYNEQFFGPGTRLTVL.